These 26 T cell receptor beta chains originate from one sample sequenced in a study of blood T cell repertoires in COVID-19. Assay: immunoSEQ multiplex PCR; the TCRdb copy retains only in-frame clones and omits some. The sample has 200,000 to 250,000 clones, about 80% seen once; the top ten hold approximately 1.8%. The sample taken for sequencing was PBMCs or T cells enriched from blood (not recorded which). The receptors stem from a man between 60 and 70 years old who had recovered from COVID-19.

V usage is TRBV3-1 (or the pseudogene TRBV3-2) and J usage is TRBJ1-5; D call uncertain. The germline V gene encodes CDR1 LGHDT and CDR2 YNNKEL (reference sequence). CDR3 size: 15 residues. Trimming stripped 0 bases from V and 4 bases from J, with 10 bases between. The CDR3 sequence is CASSQDITENQPQHF. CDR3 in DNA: TGTGCCAGCAGCCAAGATATTACAGAGAATCAGCCCCAGCATTTT.

CDR3: CASTLTGGNQPQHF. The DNA of the CDR3 is TGTGCCAGTACGTTGACAGGGGGCAATCAGCCCCAGCATTTT. The J gene is TRBJ1-5, the V gene TRBV19, with 8 bases identical to TRBD1. CDR1 LNHDA and CDR2 SQIVND come from the germline V gene (reference sequence). The CDR3 spans 14 residues. V lost 7 bases and J lost 2; bases outside the gene matches: 4. The entire variable domain, with the rest obtained from reference TRBV19 and TRBJ1-5, is as follows: DGGITQSPKYLFRKEGQNVTLSCEQNLNHDAMYWYRQDPGQGLRLIYYSQIVNDFQKGDIAEGYSVSREKKESFPLTVTSAQKNPTAFYLCASTLTGGNQPQHFGDGTRLSIL.

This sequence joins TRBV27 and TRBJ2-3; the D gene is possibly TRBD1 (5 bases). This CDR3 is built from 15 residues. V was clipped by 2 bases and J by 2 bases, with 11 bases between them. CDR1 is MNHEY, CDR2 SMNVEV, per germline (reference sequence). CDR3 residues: CASSLEVGHTDTQYF. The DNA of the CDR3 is TGTGCCAGCAGTTTAGAGGTGGGGCACACAGATACGCAGTATTTT.

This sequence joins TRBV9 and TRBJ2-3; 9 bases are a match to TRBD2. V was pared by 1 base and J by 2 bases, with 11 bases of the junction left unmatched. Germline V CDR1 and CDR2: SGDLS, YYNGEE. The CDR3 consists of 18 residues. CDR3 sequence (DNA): TGTGCCAGCAGCGTACGAATCTCTAGCGGGGCTTTCACAGATACGCAGTATTTT. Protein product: CASSVRISSGAFTDTQYF. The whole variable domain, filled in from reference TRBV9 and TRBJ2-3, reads DSGVTQTPKHLITATGQRVTLRCSPRSGDLSVYWYQQSLDQGLQFLIQYYNGEERAKGNILERFSAQQFPDLHSELNLSSLELGDSALYFCASSVRISSGAFTDTQYFGPGTRLTVL.

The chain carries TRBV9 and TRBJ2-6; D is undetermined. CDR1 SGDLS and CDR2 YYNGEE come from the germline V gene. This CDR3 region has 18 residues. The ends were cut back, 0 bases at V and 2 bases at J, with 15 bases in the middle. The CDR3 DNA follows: TGTGCCAGCAGCGTAGGAAGTGCAGTTTCTGCTGGGGCCAACGTCCTGACTTTC. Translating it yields CASSVGSAVSAGANVLTF.

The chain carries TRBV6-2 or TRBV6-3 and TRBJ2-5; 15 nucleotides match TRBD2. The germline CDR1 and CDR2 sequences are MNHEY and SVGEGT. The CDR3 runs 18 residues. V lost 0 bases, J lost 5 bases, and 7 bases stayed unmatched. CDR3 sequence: CASSYSKGLAGGLETQYF. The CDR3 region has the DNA TGTGCCAGCAGTTACTCGAAGGGACTAGCGGGGGGCCTTGAGACCCAGTACTTC.

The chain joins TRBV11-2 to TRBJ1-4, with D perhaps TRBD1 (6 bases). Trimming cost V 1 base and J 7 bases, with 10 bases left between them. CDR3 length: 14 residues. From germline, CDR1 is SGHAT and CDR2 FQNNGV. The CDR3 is CASSLGTAREKLFF. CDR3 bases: TGTGCCAGCAGCTTAGGGACAGCACGTGAAAAACTGTTTTTT.

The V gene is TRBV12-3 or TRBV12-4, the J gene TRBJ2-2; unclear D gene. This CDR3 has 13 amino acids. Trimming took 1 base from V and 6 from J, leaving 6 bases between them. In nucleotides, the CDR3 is TGTGCCAGCAGTTTAGTCCCCGCCGGGGAGCTGTTTTTT. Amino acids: CASSLVPAGELFF.

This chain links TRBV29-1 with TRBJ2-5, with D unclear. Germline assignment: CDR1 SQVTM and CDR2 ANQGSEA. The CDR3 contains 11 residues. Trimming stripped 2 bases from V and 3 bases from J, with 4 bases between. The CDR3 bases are TGCAGCGTTGAATACAAAGAGACCCAGTACTTC. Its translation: CSVEYKETQYF.

The CDR3 region has the DNA TGTGCCAGCAGTGAGTCTGAGGGTGAAGCTTTCTTT. Translating gives CASSESEGEAFF. The genes are TRBV6-1 and TRBJ1-1; D gene uncertain. V lost 3 bases and J 7 bases, leaving 9 bases between the germline ends. The CDR3 sequence is 12 residues long. The germline V gene has CDR1 MNHNS and CDR2 SASEGT.

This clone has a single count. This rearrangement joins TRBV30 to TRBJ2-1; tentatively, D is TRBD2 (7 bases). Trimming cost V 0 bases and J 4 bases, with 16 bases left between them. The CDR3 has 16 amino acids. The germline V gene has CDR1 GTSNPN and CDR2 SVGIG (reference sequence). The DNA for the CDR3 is TGTGCCTGGAGTGTACGGGTCGGGGGGCCTTACAATGAGCAGTTCTTC. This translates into CAWSVRVGGPYNEQFF.

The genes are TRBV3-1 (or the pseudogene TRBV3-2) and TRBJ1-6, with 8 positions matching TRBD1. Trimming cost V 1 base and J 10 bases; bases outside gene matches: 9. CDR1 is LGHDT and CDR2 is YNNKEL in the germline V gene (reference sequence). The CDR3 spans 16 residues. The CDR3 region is CASSQGTGGMRSPLHF. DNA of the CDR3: TGTGCCAGCAGCCAAGGCACAGGGGGTATGAGATCACCCCTCCACTTT.

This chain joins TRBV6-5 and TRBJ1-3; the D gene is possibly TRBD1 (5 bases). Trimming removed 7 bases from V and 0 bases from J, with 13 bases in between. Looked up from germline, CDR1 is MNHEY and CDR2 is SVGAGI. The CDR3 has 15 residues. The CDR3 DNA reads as TGTGCCAGCACCTCCTGGGGGGACTCTGGAAACACCATATATTTT. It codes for CASTSWGDSGNTIYF.

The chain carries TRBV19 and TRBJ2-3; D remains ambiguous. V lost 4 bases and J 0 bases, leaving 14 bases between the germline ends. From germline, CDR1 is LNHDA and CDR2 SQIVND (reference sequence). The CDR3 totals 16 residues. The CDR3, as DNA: TGTGCCAGTAGTACCCGTTTAGAATCTAGCACAGATACGCAGTATTTT. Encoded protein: CASSTRLESSTDTQYF.

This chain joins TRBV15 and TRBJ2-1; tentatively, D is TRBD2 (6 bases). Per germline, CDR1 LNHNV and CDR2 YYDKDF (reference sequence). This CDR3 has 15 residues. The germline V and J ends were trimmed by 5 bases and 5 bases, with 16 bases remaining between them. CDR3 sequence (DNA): TGTGCCACCAGCGGCCCCGGGAGCAGGGACAATGAGCAGTTCTTC. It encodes CATSGPGSRDNEQFF.

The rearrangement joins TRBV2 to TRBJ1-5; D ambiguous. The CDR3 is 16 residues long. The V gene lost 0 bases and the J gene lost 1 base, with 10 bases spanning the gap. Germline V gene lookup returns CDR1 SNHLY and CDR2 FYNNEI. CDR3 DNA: TGTGCCAGCAGTGAAGCGCTACAGCAAAGCAATCAGCCCCAGCATTTT. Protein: CASSEALQQSNQPQHF. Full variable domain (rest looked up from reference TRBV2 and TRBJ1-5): EPEVTQTPSHQVTQMGQEVILRCVPISNHLYFYWYRQILGQKVEFLVSFYNNEISEKSEIFDDQFSVERPDGSNFTLKIRSTKLEDSAMYFCASSEALQQSNQPQHFGDGTRLSIL.

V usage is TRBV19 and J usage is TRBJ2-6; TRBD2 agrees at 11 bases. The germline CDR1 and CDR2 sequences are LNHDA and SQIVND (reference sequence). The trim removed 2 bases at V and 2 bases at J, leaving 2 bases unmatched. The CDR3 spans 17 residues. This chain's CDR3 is CASSIRLAGTGANVLTF. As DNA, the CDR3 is TGTGCCAGTAGTATACGACTAGCGGGGACTGGGGCCAACGTCCTGACTTTC.

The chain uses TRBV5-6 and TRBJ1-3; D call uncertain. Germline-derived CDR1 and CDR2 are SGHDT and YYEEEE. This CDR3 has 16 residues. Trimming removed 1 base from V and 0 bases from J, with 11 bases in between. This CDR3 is CASSLSEVFSGNTIYF. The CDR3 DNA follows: TGTGCCAGCAGCTTGTCGGAGGTCTTCTCTGGAAACACCATATATTTT.

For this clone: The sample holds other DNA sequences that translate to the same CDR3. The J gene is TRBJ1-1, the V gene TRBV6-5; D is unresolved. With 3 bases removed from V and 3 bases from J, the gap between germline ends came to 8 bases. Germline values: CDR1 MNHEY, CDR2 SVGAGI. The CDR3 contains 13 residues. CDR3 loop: CASSYNRDTEAFF. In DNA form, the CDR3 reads TGTGCCAGCAGTTATAATCGGGACACTGAAGCTTTCTTT.

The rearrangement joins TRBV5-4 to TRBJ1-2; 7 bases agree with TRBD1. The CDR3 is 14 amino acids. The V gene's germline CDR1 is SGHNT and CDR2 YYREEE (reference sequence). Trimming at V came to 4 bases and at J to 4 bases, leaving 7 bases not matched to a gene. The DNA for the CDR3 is TGTGCCAGCAGCGGGGACAGAGACTTCTATGGCTACACCTTC. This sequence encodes CASSGDRDFYGYTF.

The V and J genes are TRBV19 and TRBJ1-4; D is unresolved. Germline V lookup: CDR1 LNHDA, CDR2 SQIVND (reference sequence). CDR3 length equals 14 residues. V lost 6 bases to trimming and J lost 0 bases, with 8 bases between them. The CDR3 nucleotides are TGTGCCAGTAGGGGAGCTCCAACTAATGAAAAACTGTTTTTT. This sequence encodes CASRGAPTNEKLFF.

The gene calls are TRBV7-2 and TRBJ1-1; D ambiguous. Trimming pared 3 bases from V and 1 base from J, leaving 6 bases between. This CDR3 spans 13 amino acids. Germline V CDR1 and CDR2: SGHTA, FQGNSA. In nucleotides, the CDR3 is TGTGCCAGCAGCTTTTTCCGGAACACTGAAGCTTTCTTT. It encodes CASSFFRNTEAFF.

The CDR3 reads CAWSQDRDEGYTF. The CDR3 DNA sequence: TGTGCCTGGAGTCAGGACAGGGATGAGGGCTACACCTTC. The chain carries TRBV30 and TRBJ1-2; 8 bases are a match to TRBD1. With V trimmed by 2 bases and J by 8 bases, 7 bases remained unmatched. CDR3 length: 13 residues. Germline CDR1 and CDR2: GTSNPN and SVGIG (reference sequence).

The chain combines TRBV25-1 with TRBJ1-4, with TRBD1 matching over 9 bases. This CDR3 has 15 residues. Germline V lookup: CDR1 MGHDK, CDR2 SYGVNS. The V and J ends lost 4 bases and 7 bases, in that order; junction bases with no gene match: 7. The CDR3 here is CASSGTGGLREKLFF. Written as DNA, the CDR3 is TGTGCCAGCAGTGGTACAGGGGGCCTTCGTGAAAAACTGTTTTTT.

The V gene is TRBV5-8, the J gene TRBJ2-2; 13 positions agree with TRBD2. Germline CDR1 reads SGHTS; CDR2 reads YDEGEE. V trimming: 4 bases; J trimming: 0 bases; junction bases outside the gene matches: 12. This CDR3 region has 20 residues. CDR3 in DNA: TGTGCCAGCAGCCACTCCTTCGGACTAGCGGGGGCTCCGAACACCGGGGAGCTGTTTTTT. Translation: CASSHSFGLAGAPNTGELFF.

The DNA for the CDR3 is TGTGCCAGCAGCTTATTAGGGGTGAACGAGCAGTACTTC. As protein: CASSLLGVNEQYF. J is TRBJ2-7 and V is TRBV7-9; perhaps TRBD1 as D (5 bases). The germline V and J ends were trimmed by 2 bases and 5 bases, with 10 bases remaining between them. This CDR3 is built from 13 residues. The germline CDR1 and CDR2 sequences are SEHNR and FQNEAQ (reference sequence).